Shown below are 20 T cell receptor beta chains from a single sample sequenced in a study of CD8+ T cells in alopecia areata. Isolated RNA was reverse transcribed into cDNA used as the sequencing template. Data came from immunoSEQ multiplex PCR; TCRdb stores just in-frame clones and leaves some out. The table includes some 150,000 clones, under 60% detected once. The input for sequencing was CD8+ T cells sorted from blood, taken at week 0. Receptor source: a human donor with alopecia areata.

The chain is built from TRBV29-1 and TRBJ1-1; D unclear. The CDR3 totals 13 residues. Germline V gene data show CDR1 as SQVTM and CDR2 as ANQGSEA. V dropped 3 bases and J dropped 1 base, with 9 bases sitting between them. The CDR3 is CSVDGQRNTEAFF. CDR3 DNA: TGCAGCGTTGATGGGCAGAGGAACACTGAAGCTTTCTTT.

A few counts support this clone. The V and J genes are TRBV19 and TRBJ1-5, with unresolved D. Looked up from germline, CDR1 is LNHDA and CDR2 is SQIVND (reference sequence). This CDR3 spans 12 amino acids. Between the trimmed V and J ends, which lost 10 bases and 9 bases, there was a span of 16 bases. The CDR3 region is CATKESQGPQHF. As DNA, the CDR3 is TGTGCCACTAAGGAGAGCCAAGGGCCCCAGCATTTT.

The CDR3 sequence: CASSQDAGVAYEQYF. The CDR3 nucleotides read TGCGCCAGCAGCCAAGATGCGGGGGTTGCCTACGAGCAGTACTTC. The V gene is TRBV4-3, the J gene TRBJ2-7, with TRBD2 matching 7 bases. The junction had 4 bases not matched to a gene; V was cut back by 0 bases and J by 2 bases. Germline V lookup: CDR1 LGHNA, CDR2 YSLEER. This CDR3 has 15 amino acids.

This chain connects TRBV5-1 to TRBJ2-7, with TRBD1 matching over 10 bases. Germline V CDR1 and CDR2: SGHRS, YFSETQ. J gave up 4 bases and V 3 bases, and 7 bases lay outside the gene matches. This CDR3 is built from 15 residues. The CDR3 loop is CASSYDRGLGYEQYF. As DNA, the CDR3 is TGCGCCAGCAGCTACGACAGGGGGCTCGGGTACGAGCAGTACTTC. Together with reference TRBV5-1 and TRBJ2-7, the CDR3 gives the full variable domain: KAGVTQTPRYLIKTRGQQVTLSCSPISGHRSVSWYQQTPGQGLQFLFEYFSETQRNKGNFPGRFSGRQFSNSRSEMNVSTLELGDSALYLCASSYDRGLGYEQYFGPGTRLTVT.

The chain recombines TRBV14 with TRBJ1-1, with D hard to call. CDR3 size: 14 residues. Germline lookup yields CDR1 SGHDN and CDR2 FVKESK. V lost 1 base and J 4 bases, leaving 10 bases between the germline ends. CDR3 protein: CASSQVVRPTEAFF. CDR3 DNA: TGTGCCAGCAGCCAAGTTGTCCGGCCCACTGAAGCTTTCTTT.

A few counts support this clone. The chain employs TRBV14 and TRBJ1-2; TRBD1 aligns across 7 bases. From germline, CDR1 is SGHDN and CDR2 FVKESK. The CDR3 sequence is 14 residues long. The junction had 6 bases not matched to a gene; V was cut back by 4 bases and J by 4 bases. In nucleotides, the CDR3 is TGTGCCAGCAGCCCACTGGGACAGTTCTATGGCTACACCTTC. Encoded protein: CASSPLGQFYGYTF.

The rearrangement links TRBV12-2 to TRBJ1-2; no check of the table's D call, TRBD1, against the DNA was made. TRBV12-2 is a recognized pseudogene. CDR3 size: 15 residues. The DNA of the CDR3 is TGTGCAAGTCGCTTATCCAGGGGGCGTAGAAATGGCTACACCTTC. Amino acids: CASRLSRGRRNGYTF.

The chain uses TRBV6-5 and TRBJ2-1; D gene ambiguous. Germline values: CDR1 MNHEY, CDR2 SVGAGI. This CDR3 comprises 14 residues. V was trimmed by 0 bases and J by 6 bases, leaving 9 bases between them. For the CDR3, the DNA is TGTGCCAGCAGTTACTCGGGCAACCCCAATGAGCAGTTCTTC. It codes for CASSYSGNPNEQFF.

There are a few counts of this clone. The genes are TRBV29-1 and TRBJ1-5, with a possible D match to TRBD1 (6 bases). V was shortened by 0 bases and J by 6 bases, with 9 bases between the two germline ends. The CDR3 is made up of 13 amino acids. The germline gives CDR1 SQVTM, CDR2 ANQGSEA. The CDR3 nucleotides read TGCAGCGTTGAAGATGGCAGGGGTCAGCCCCAGCATTTT. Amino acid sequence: CSVEDGRGQPQHF.

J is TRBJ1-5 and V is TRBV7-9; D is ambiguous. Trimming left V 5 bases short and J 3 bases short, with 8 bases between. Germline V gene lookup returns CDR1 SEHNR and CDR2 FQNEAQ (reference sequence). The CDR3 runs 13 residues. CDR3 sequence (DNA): TGTGCCAGCAGCCTCGGAACCAATCAGCCCCAGCATTTT. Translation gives CASSLGTNQPQHF.

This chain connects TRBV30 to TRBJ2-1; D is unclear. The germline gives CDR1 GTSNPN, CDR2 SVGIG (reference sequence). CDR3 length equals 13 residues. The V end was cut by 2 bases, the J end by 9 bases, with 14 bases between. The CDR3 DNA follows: TGTGCCTGGAGTCAGGACCAAGAGGCTGAGCAGTTCTTC. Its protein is CAWSQDQEAEQFF.

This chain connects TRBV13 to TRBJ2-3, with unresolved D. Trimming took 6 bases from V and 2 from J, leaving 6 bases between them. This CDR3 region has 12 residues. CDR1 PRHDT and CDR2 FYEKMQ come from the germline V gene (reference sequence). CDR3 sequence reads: CASRSNTDTQYF. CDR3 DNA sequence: TGTGCCAGCAGATCCAACACAGATACGCAGTATTTT.

The CDR3 here is CASTLAGGHNEQFF. CDR3 DNA sequence: TGTGCCAGCACCTTAGCGGGGGGGCACAATGAGCAGTTCTTC. The J gene is TRBJ2-1, the V gene TRBV27, with 11 bases identical to TRBD2. Germline V gene lookup returns CDR1 MNHEY and CDR2 SMNVEV (reference sequence). The CDR3 consists of 14 residues. Trimming removed 7 bases from V and 5 bases from J; junction bases left unmatched: 4.

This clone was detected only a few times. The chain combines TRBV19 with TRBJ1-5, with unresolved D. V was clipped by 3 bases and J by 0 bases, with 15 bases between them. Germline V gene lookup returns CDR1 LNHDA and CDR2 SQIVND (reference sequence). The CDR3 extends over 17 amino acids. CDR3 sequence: CASSIGGPGYSNQPQHF. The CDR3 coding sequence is TGTGCCAGTAGTATCGGAGGGCCAGGCTATAGCAATCAGCCCCAGCATTTT.

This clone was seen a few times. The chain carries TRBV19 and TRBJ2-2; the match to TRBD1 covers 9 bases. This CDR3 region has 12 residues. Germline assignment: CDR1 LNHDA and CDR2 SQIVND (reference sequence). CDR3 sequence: CGDRVDTGELFF. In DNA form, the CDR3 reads TGTGGGGACAGGGTGGACACCGGGGAGCTGTTTTTT.

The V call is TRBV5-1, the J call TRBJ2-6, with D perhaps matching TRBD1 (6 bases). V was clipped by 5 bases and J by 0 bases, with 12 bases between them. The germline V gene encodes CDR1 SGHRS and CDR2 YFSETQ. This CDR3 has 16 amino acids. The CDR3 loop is CASSLTGSSGANVLTF. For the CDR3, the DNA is TGCGCCAGCAGTCTGACAGGCTCCTCTGGGGCCAACGTCCTGACTTTC.

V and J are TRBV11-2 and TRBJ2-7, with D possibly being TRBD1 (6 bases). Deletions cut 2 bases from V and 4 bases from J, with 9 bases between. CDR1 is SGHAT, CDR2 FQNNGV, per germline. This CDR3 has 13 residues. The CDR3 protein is CASSLRQAYEQYF. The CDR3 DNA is TGTGCCAGCAGCTTACGACAGGCTTACGAGCAGTACTTC.

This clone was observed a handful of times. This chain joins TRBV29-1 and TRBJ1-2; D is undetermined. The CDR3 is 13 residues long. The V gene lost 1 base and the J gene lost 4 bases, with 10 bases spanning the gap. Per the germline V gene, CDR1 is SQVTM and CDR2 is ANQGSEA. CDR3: CSVEGVFGYGYTF. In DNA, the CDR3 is TGCAGCGTTGAAGGGGTATTTGGCTATGGCTACACCTTC.

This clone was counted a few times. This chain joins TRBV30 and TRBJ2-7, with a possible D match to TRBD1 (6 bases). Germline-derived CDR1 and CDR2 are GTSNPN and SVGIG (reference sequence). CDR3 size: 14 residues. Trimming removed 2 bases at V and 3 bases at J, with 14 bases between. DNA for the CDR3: TGTGCCTGGAGTCGGGGACAACAGTTCTACGAGCAGTACTTC. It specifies CAWSRGQQFYEQYF.

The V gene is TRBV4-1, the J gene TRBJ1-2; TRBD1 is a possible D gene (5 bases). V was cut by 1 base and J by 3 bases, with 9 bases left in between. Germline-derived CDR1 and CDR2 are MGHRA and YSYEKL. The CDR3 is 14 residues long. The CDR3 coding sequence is TGCGCCAGCAGCCAAGGTCGAGGGGACTATGGCTACACCTTC. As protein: CASSQGRGDYGYTF.